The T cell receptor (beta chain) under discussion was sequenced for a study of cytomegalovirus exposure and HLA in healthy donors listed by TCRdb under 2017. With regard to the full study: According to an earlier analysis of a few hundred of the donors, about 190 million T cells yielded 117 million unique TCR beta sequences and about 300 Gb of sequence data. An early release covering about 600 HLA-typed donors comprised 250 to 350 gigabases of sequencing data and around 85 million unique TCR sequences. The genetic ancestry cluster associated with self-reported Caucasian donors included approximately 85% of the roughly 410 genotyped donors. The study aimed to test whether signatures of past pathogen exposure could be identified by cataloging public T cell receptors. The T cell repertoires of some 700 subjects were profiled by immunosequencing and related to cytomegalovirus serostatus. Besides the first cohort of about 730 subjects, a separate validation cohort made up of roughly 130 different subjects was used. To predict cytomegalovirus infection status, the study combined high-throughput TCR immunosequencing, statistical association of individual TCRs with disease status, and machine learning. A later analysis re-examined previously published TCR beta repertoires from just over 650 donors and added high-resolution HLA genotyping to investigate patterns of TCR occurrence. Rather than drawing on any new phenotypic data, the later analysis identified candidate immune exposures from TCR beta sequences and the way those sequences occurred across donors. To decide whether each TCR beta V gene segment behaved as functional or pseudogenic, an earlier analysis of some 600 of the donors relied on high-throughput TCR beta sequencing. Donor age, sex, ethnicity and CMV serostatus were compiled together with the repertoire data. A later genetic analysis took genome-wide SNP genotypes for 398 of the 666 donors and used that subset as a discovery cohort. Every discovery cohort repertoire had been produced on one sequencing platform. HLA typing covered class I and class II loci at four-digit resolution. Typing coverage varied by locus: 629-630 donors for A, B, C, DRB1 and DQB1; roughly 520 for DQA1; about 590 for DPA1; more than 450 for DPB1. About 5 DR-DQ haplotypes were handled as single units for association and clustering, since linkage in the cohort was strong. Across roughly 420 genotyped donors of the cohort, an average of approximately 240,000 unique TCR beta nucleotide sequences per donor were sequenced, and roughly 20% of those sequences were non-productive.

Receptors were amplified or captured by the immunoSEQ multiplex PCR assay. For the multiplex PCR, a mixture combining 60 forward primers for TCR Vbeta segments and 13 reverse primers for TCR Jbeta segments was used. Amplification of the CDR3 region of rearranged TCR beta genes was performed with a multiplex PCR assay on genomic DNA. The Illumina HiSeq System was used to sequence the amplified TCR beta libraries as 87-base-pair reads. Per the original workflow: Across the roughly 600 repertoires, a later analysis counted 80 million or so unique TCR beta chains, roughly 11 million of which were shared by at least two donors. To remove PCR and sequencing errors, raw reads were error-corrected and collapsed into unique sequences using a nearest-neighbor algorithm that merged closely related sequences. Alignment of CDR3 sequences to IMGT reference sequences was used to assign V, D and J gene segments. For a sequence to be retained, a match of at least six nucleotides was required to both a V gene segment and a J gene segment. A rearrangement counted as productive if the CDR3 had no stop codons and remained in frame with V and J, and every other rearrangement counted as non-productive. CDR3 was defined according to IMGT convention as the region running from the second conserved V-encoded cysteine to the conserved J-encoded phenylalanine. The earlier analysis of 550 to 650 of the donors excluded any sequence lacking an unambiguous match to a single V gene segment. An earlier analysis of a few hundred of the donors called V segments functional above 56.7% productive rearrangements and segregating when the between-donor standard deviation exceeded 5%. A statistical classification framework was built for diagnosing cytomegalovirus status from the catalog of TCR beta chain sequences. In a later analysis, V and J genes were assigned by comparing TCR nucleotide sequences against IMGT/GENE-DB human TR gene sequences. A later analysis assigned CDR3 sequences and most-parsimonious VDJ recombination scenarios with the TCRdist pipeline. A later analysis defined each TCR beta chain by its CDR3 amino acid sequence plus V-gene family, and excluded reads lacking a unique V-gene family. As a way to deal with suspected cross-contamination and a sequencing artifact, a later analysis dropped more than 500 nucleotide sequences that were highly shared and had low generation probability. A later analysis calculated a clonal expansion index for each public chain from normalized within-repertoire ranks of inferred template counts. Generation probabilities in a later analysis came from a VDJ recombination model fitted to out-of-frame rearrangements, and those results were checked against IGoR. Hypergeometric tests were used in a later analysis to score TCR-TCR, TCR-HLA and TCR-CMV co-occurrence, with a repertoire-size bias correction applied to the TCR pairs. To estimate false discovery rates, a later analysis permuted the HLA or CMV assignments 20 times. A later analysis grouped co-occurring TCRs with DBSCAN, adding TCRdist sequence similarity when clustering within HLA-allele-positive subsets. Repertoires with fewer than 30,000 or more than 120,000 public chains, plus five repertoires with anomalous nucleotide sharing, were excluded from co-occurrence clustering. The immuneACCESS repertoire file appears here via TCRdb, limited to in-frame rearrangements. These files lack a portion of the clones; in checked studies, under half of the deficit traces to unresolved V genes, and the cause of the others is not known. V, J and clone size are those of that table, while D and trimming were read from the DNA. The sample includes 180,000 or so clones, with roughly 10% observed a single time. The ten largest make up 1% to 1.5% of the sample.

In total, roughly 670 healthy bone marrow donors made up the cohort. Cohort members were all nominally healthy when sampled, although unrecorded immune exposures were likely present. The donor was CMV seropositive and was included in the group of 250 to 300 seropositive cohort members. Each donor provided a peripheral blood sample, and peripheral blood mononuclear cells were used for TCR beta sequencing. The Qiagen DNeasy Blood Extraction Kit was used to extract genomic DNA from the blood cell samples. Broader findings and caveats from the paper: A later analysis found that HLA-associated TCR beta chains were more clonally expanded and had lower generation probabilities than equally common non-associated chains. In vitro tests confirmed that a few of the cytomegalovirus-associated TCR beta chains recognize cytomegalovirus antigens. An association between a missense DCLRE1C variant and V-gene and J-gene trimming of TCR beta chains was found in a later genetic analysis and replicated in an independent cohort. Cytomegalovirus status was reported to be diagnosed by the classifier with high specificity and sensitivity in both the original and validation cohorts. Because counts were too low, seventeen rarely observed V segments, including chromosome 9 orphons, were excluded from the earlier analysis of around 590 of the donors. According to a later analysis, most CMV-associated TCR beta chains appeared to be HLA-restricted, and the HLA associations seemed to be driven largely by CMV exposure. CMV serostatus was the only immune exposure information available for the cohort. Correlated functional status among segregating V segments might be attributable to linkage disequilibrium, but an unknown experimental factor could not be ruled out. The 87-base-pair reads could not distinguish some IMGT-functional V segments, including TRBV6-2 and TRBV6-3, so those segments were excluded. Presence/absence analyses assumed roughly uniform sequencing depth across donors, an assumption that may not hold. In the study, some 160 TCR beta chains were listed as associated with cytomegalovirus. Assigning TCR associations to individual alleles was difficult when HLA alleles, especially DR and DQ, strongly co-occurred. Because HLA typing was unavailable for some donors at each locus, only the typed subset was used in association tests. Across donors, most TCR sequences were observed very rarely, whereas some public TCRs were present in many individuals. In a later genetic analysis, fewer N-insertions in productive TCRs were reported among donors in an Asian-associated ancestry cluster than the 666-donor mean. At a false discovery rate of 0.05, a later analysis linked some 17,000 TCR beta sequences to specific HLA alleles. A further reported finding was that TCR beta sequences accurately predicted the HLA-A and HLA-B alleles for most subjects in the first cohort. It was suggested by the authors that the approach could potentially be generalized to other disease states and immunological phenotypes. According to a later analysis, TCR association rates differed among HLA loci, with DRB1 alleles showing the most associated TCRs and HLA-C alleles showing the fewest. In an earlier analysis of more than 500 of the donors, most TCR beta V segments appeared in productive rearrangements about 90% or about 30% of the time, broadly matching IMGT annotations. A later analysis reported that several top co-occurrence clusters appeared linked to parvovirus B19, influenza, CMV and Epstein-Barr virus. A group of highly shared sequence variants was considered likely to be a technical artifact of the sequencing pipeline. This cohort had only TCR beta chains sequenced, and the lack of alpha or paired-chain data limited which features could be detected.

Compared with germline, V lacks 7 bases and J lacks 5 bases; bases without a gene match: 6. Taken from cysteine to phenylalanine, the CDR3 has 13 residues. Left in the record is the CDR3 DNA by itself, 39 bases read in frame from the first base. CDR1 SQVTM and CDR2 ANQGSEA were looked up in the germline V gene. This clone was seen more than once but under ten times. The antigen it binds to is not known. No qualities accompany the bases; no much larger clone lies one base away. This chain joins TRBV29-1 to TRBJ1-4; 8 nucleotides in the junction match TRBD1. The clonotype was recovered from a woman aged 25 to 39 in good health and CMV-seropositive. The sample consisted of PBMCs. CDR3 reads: CSGRRDRNEKLFF. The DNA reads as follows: TGCAGCGGTCGCCGGGACAGGAATGAAAAACTGTTTTTT.